This T cell receptor beta chain emerged from a study of blood T cells in healthy people across ages. Study-wide results and caveats: Nothing was known about donor CMV status, and this possibly confounded expanded clonotype changes.

Samples each yielded at least 5 micrograms of total RNA. Sample-barcoded 5' priming and a J-beta primer mix drove a second PCR of roughly 6 to 12 cycles. TCRdb called the 5' RACE reads again in MiXCR, with one record for every CDR3 protein. Among about 1.8 million distinct CDR3 sequences, 40% to 55% were seen once, and the ten largest hold approximately 2%. This CDR3 spans 15 amino acids. Germline loops: CDR1 LGHNA, CDR2 YNFKEQ. About this clonotype itself: Its antigen is undetermined. The junction does not match germline at one end; this may be a read error.

The gene calls are TRBV4-2 and TRBJ2-5; D tentatively fits TRBD1 or TRBD2 (5 bases each). Sequenced material: blood. The TCR sequence derives from a woman aged 40-49 years in good health. CDR3 sequence reads: CASSQYRDGQETQYF. The CDR3 region has the DNA TGTGCCAGCAGCCAATATAGGGACGGCCAAGAGACCCAGTACTTT.